This T cell receptor (beta chain) derives from a study of cytomegalovirus exposure and HLA in healthy donors. The PCR employed 60 Vbeta primers together with 13 Jbeta primers. Measured with immunoSEQ multiplex PCR; TCRdb has only the in-frame clones, and not every one. The repertoire consists of around 140,000 clones, with approximately 79% occurring once and the leading ten covering approximately 1.1%. Germline loops: CDR1 MNHEY, CDR2 SMNVEV (reference sequence). V was cut by 2 bases and J by 5 bases, with 9 bases left in between. The CDR3 has 13 residues. Source material: PBMCs. This clonotype was obtained from a male donor in good health and CMV-seronegative. This chain connects TRBV27 to TRBJ1-2; D possibly corresponds to TRBD1 (6 bases). Here the CDR3 reads CASSLRRGYGYTF. As DNA, the CDR3 is TGTGCCAGCAGTTTACGCAGGGGATATGGCTACACCTTC.